A selection of T cell receptor beta chains follows, all from one sample in a study of cytomegalovirus exposure and HLA in healthy donors. Produced via immunoSEQ multiplex PCR; TCRdb's table is partial and in-frame only. The sample records 120,000 or so clones, about 80% being singletons. Sample: PBMCs. These receptor sequences come from a man under 40 in good health and CMV-seronegative. Each CDR3 is given with its conserved first and last residue. The D gene is left open where the match is weak. Clone size is stated in some rows and not others, as once, few, many or a class when expanded.

>TRBJ2-7|.|TRBV9|.
TGTGCCAGCAGCGTAGTGGGGGGTAAAGGGGACGAGCAGTACTTC
CASSVVGGKGDEQYF
>TRBJ2-7|.|TRBV5-1|TRBD1
TGCGCCAGCAGCTTGGGACAGGGGGCCGACGAGCAGTACTTC
CASSLGQGADEQYF
>TRBJ2-7|.|TRBV6-5|.
TGTGCCAGCATCCGACCGGGACTCCCCTACGAGCAGTACTTC
CASIRPGLPYEQYF
>TRBJ1-1|.|TRBV4-3|.
TGCGCCAGCAGCCAAGAACGACAATCCTACATGAACACTGAAGCTTTCTTT
CASSQERQSYMNTEAFF
>TRBJ1-1|.|TRBV18|.
TGTGCCAGCTCACCACGTGGCAGGTTAGTTACTGAAGCTTTCTTT
CASSPRGRLVTEAFF
>TRBJ2-5|.|TRBV7-2|TRBD2
TGTGCCAGCAGCCTTCGACTAGCGGGGGCGGGATTCCAAGAGACCCAGTACTTC
CASSLRLAGAGFQETQYF
>TRBJ1-1|few|TRBV6-1|.
TGTGCCAGCAGTGAAACAGGGAGAAGCACTGAAGCTTTCTTT
CASSETGRSTEAFF
>TRBJ2-3|.|TRBV9|TRBD1
TGTGCCAGCAGCCCCGAAGGGGACAGGGGCACAGATACGCAGTATTTT
CASSPEGDRGTDTQYF
>TRBJ1-6|.|TRBV5-1|TRBD1
TGCGCCAGCAGCTTACAGGGGCCCCGATGGTCACCCCTCCACTTT
CASSLQGPRWSPLHF
>TRBJ2-6|.|TRBV5-1|TRBD1
TGCGCCAGCAGCCCGCTACTAGGACAGGGCAGCTCTGGGGCCAACGTCCTGACTTTC
CASSPLLGQGSSGANVLTF
>TRBJ2-1|.|TRBV7-7|TRBD2
TGTGCCAGCAGCCCTAGCGGCCTGACCTACAATGAGCAGTTCTTC
CASSPSGLTYNEQFF
>TRBJ2-4|.|TRBV5-1|TRBD2
TGCGCCAGCAGCCCGGGAGGAGTAGCCAAAAACATTCAGTACTTC
CASSPGGVAKNIQYF
>TRBJ2-7|.|TRBV7-2|TRBD2
TGTGCCAGCAGCTCTAGCGGGGGCTACGAGCAGTACTTC
CASSSSGGYEQYF
>TRBJ1-5|once|TRBV30|TRBD1
TGTGCCTGGAGGAGACAGGGTAACCAGCCCCAGCATTTT
CAWRRQGNQPQHF
>TRBJ1-3|.|TRBV7-6|TRBD1
TGTGCCAGCAGACCGGGGACAGGGGGAAACACCATATATTTT
CASRPGTGGNTIYF
>TRBJ1-2|.|TRBV19|.
TGTGCCAGTAGTATGGTCGGTACGCGATTGAGGGGCTACACCTTC
CASSMVGTRLRGYTF
>TRBJ1-1|.|TRBV28|TRBD1
TGTGCCAGCATTTACTCGGGAAGGGGGCAAACTGAAGCTTTCTTT
CASIYSGRGQTEAFF
>TRBJ2-3|.|TRBV28|TRBD2
TGTGCCAGCAGTTTTACTAGCGGGAGAACAGATACGCAGTATTTT
CASSFTSGRTDTQYF
>TRBJ1-1|.|TRBV5-1|TRBD1
TGCGCCAGCAGCCAGACAGGGGATTGGGGAGCTGAAGCTTTCTTT
CASSQTGDWGAEAFF
>TRBJ2-3|once|TRBV27|.
TGTGCCAGCAGTGCTCAGGGGAAGGAAAGCACAGATACGCAGTATTTT
CASSAQGKESTDTQYF
>TRBJ1-3|.|TRBV9|.
TGTGCCAGCAGCGTAGAATGGGTCGGGGGAAACACCATATATTTT
CASSVEWVGGNTIYF
>TRBJ2-5|.|TRBV5-5|TRBD2
TGTGCCAGCAGCGGGGGGGGGAGACAAGAGACCCAGTACTTC
CASSGGGRQETQYF